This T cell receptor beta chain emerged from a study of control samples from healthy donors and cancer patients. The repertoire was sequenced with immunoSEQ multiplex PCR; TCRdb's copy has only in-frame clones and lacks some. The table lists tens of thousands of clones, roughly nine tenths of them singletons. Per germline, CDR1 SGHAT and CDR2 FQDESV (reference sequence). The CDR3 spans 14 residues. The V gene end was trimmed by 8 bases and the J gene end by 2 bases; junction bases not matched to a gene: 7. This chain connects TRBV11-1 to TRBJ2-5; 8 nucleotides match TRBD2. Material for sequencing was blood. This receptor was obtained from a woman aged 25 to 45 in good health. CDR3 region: CASDRGGWQETQYF. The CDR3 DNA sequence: TGTGCCAGCGATCGGGGGGGCTGGCAAGAGACCCAGTACTTC.